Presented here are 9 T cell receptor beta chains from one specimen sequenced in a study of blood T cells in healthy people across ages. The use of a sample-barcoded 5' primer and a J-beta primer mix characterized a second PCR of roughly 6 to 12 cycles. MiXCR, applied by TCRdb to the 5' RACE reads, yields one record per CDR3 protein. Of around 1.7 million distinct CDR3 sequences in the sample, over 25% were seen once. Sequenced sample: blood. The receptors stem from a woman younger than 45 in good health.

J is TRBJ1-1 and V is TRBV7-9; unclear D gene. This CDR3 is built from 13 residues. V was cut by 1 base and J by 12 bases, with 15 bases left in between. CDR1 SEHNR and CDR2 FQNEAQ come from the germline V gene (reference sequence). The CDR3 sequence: CASSLGAGSGTFF. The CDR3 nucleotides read TGTGCCAGCAGCTTAGGAGCGGGGTCTGGTACTTTCTTT.

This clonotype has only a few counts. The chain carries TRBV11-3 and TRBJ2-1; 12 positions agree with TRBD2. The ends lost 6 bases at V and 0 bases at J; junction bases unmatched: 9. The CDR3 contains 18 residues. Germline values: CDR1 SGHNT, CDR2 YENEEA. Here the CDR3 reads CASSRNGLAGTSYNEQFF. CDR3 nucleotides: TGTGCCAGCAGTCGCAACGGACTAGCGGGGACCTCCTACAATGAGCAGTTCTTC.

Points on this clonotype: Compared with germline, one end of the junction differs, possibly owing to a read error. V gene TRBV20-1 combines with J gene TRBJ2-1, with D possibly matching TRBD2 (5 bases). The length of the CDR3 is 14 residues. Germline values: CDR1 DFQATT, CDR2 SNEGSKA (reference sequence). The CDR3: CSAFGGGSHNEQFF. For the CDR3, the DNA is TGCAGTGCTTTTGGCGGAGGCTCCCACAATGAGCAGTTCTTC.

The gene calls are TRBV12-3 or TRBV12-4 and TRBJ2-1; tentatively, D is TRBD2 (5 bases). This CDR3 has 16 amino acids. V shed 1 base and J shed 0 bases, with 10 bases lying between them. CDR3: CASSLGTQDSYNEQFF. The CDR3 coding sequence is TGTGCCAGCAGTTTAGGGACTCAAGACTCCTACAATGAGCAGTTCTTC.

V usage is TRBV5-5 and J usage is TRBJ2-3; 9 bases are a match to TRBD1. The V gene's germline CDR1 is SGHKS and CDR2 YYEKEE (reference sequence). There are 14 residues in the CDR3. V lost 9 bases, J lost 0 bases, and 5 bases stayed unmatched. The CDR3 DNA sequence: TGTGCCATCTGGGGACAGGGAAGCACAGATACGCAGTATTTT. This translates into CAIWGQGSTDTQYF.

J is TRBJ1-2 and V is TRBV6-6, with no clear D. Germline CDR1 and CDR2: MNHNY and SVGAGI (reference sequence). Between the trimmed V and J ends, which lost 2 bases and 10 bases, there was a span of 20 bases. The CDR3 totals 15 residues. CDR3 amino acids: CASSYGGQHIQNYTF. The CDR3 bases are TGTGCCAGCAGTTACGGCGGGCAGCACATACAAAACTACACCTTC.

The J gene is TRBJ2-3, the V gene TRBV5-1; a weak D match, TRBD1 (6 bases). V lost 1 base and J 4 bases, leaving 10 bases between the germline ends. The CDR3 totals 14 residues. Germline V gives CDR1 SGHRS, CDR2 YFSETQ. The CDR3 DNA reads TGCGCCAGCAGCTTGCTGGGGGCCTCAGATACGCAGTATTTT. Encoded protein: CASSLLGASDTQYF.

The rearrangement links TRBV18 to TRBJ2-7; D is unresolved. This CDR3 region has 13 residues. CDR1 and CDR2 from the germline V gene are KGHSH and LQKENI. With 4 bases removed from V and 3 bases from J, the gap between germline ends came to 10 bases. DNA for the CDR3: TGTGCCAGCTCACTTCGGCACATCTACGAGCAGTACTTC. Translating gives CASSLRHIYEQYF.

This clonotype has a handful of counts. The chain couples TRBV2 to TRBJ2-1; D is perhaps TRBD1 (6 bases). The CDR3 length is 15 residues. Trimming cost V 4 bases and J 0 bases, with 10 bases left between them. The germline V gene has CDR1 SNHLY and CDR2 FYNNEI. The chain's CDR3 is CASSGPGASYNEQFF. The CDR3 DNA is TGTGCCAGCAGTGGCCCAGGGGCCTCCTACAATGAGCAGTTCTTC.